Following are 4 T cell receptor beta chains from one sample sequenced in a study of cytomegalovirus exposure and HLA in healthy donors. This PCR relied on a set of 60 Vbeta primers and 13 Jbeta primers. Sequencing was performed with immunoSEQ multiplex PCR; in TCRdb, only in-frame clones are kept and a portion is missing. Here the sample spans just over 150,000 clones, roughly 79% being singletons. The specimen sequenced was PBMCs. The source of these receptors is a woman aged 45-65 years in good health and CMV-seropositive.

This rearrangement joins TRBV6-5 to TRBJ2-7, with 7 bases that match TRBD2. V trimming: 6 bases; J trimming: 2 bases; junction bases outside the gene matches: 10. Germline loops: CDR1 MNHEY, CDR2 SVGAGI. There are 15 residues in the CDR3. CDR3 residues: CASRSSSGPTYEQYF. DNA for the CDR3: TGTGCCAGCAGGTCCTCTAGCGGCCCTACCTACGAGCAGTACTTC.

The chain recombines TRBV4-3 with TRBJ2-1, with D tentatively TRBD2 (6 bases). The CDR3 totals 13 residues. V dropped 0 bases and J dropped 15 bases, with 15 bases sitting between them. The germline gives CDR1 LGHNA, CDR2 YSLEER. The CDR3 here is CASSQDTSPSLFF. The CDR3 DNA sequence: TGCGCCAGCAGCCAAGATACTAGCCCATCCCTGTTCTTC.

This chain joins TRBV7-8 and TRBJ2-7; weak D call: TRBD2 (6 bases). The germline V gene has CDR1 SGHVS and CDR2 FQNEAQ. The CDR3 consists of 13 residues. V lost 5 bases, J lost 2 bases, and 10 bases lay in between. The CDR3 region has the DNA TGTGCCAGCAGCCCACTAGCCACCTACGAGCAGTACTTC. Translated: CASSPLATYEQYF.

This clone came up a few times. Other nucleotide sequences in the sample specify the same CDR3. The chain links TRBV5-1 to TRBJ2-1; no definite D call. V was clipped by 0 bases and J by 11 bases, with 6 bases between them. Germline V CDR1 and CDR2: SGHRS, YFSETQ. CDR3 size: 11 residues. The CDR3 protein is CASSLGAQQFF. CDR3 nucleotide sequence: TGCGCCAGCAGCTTGGGGGCTCAGCAGTTCTTC.